These T cell receptor beta chains were read from a single sample in a study of cytomegalovirus exposure and HLA in healthy donors. Generated by immunoSEQ multiplex PCR, the TCRdb table keeps only in-frame clones and is missing some. Among over 100,000 clones listed, over 65% were seen once. The source material was PBMCs. The receptors originated from a woman aged 30 to 39 in good health and CMV-seropositive. The CDR3 runs from the conserved cysteine through the conserved F or W. The D gene is left open where the match is weak. Expanded clones get a size class; other rows say once, few or many, or leave the size out.

j_call cdr3_length clone_size v_call d_call cdr3_nt cdr3_aa
TRBJ1-6 15 NA TRBV28 TRBD1 TGTGCCAGCAGGTCACAGGGGCGGGGTAATTCACCCCTCCACTTT CASRSQGRGNSPLHF
TRBJ2-6 15 few TRBV25-1 NA TGTGCCAGCAGCCAGGGAGGATCCGGGGCCAACGTCCTGACTTTC CASSQGGSGANVLTF
TRBJ2-3 15 NA TRBV9 TRBD2 TGTGCCAGCAGCGTAGGAACTAGCGGCACAGATACGCAGTATTTT CASSVGTSGTDTQYF
TRBJ1-1 13 NA TRBV9 NA TGTGCCAGCAGCAGGACAGCCTACACTGAAGCTTTCTTT CASSRTAYTEAFF
TRBJ2-4 14 NA TRBV4-2 NA TGTGCCAGCAGCCAAGAAAGCCAGGGGTACATTCAGTACTTC CASSQESQGYIQYF
TRBJ2-5 16 few TRBV9 TRBD2 TGTGCCAGCAGCGTAGGAGAGCGGGGGCGCGGGGAGACCCAGTACTTC CASSVGERGRGETQYF
TRBJ2-3 14 once TRBV2 TRBD2 TGTGCCACCCACTTTGCGGGGGGGACAGATACGCAGTATTTT CATHFAGGTDTQYF
TRBJ2-7 13 NA TRBV28 NA TGTGCCAGCAGTTTGACCGACAGAACCGAGCAGTACTTC CASSLTDRTEQYF
TRBJ2-5 14 NA TRBV21-1 NA TGTGCCAGCCTCGGGGCTAGCGGAAAAGAGACCCAGTACTTC CASLGASGKETQYF
TRBJ1-2 13 NA TRBV6-5 NA TGTGCCAGCAGCGACAGGTTTTTCTATGGCTACACCTTC CASSDRFFYGYTF
TRBJ2-5 16 NA TRBV7-9 TRBD2 TGTTCCAGCAGCTTAGCGACTAGCAGCCACCAAGAGACCCAGTACTTC CSSSLATSSHQETQYF
TRBJ2-5 16 NA TRBV29-1 TRBD2 TGCAGCGTTGAAGGGACCGGGACTAGCGGGGGAGAGACCCAGTACTTC CSVEGTGTSGGETQYF
TRBJ2-5 17 NA TRBV4-3 TRBD2 TGCGCCAGCAGCCAAGACACTAGCGGGGGGTACCAAGAGACCCAGTACTTC CASSQDTSGGYQETQYF
TRBJ2-7 13 NA TRBV2 NA TGTGCCAGCAGTGACTCGATCTCCTACGAGTTGTACTTC CASSDSISYELYF
TRBJ2-2 18 NA TRBV27 NA TGTGCCAGCAGTTTCCAAACTTTGGGCCTTACGAACACCGGGGAGCTGTTTTTT CASSFQTLGLTNTGELFF
TRBJ1-6 18 NA TRBV11-2 TRBD1 TGTGCCAGCAGCTTGGGCAGGGGGCCGAACACCCTTAATTCACCCCTCCACTTT CASSLGRGPNTLNSPLHF
TRBJ1-6 13 NA TRBV6-5 NA TGTGCCAGCGCAGGGGTCTATAATTCACCCCTCCACTTT CASAGVYNSPLHF
TRBJ2-5 16 once TRBV5-1 TRBD1 TGCGCCAGCAGCTTGGATGGACAGGGTTGGTCCGAGACCCAGTACTTC CASSLDGQGWSETQYF
TRBJ1-2 14 NA TRBV27 TRBD1 TGTGCCAGCAGTAGAAACAGGGGTATATCTGGCTACACCTTC CASSRNRGISGYTF
TRBJ2-2 14 NA TRBV5-1 NA TGCGCCAGCAGCGTAGTAACAGGGCCCGGGGAGCTGTTTTTT CASSVVTGPGELFF
TRBJ1-5 18 once TRBV30 NA TGTGCCTGGAGTGTATTCTCTGTCGGGGACATTAGCAATCAGCCCCAGCATTTT CAWSVFSVGDISNQPQHF
TRBJ1-6 14 NA TRBV7-2 NA TGTGCCAGCAGCCTAATGGAGGTCGGCTCACCCCTCCACTTT CASSLMEVGSPLHF
TRBJ2-2 18 NA TRBV27 TRBD1 TGTGCCAGCAGTTTAGGGACAGGGGGCGTTAAGGGTACCGGGGAGCTGTTTTTT CASSLGTGGVKGTGELFF
TRBJ2-7 11 NA TRBV5-8 NA TGTGCCAGCAGCTGGGGGGTCGAGCAGTACTTC CASSWGVEQYF
TRBJ2-3 13 NA TRBV6-4 NA TGTGCCAGCAGAGCGTCCGGCTCGGATACGCAGTATTTT CASRASGSDTQYF
TRBJ1-1 13 few TRBV6-1 NA TGTGCCAGCCGGCGACATGGGAACACTGAAGCTTTCTTT CASRRHGNTEAFF
TRBJ1-3 17 few TRBV4-1 NA TGCGCCAGCAGCCAGCTACCCCCGGGAGGCGCTGGAAACACCATATATTTT CASSQLPPGGAGNTIYF
TRBJ1-5 19 NA TRBV7-9 TRBD1 TGTGCCAGCAGCCCAGGGGGAAACTTGAGGATAAACAGCAATCAGCCCCAGCATTTT CASSPGGNLRINSNQPQHF
TRBJ1-4 15 NA TRBV7-2 TRBD1 TGTGCCAGCAGCGAAAACAGGGGAACTAATGAAAAACTGTTTTTT CASSENRGTNEKLFF
TRBJ2-3 18 few TRBV11-2 TRBD2 TGTGCCAGCAGCTTGCGTGGGACTAGCGGGGGACAATCAGATACGCAGTATTTT CASSLRGTSGGQSDTQYF
TRBJ2-2 13 NA TRBV7-2 NA TGTGCCAGCACCAACCAAGGGGGCGGGGAGCTGTTTTTT CASTNQGGGELFF
TRBJ2-5 18 NA TRBV5-1 TRBD2 TGCGCCAGCAGCTTGGCTACTAGCGGGGACCCGTACCAAGAGACCCAGTACTTC CASSLATSGDPYQETQYF
TRBJ1-5 16 few TRBV19 NA TGTGCCAGTAGTCTCAGGGGAGCGGATAGCAATCAGCCCCAGCATTTT CASSLRGADSNQPQHF
TRBJ2-5 16 NA TRBV28 NA TGTGCCAGCAGTTTTTCCGGGGAGTACACTCAAGAGACCCAGTACTTC CASSFSGEYTQETQYF
TRBJ2-7 15 NA TRBV28 NA TGTGCCAGCAGTGGTAAGGGCGGGACTCCAAGTATGCAGTACTTC CASSGKGGTPSMQYF
TRBJ1-1 11 NA TRBV20-1 NA TGCAGTGCCACAGAGAACACTGAAGCTTTCTTT CSATENTEAFF
TRBJ2-1 16 NA TRBV4-3 TRBD2 TGCGCCAGCAGCCAAGATTTAGGGACTAGTCTCAATGAGCAGTTCTTC CASSQDLGTSLNEQFF
TRBJ2-7 15 once TRBV5-1 TRBD2 TGCGCCAGCAGCTTTCCGACTAGCGGGGCTTTCGAGCAGTACTTC CASSFPTSGAFEQYF
TRBJ2-5 16 NA TRBV5-1 TRBD2 TGCGCCAGCAGCTTGGGAACTAGCGGGGCACAAGAGACCCAGTACTTC CASSLGTSGAQETQYF
TRBJ1-2 13 NA TRBV5-1 NA TGCGCCAGCAGCTTGGTTTTCAGTTATGGCTACACCTTC CASSLVFSYGYTF
TRBJ1-2 17 once TRBV5-4 NA TGTGCCAGCAGCTTGGCACTGTTTCCAGCAGGACAATATGGCTACACCTTC CASSLALFPAGQYGYTF
TRBJ2-1 14 NA TRBV19 NA TGTGCCAGTAGCGCAAGTAGGGGACATTTTGAGCAGTTCTTC CASSASRGHFEQFF
TRBJ1-4 17 NA TRBV7-5 NA TGTGTCAGAAGCCGATATTTAGTGAAGACAACTAATGAAAAACTGTTTTTT CVRSRYLVKTTNEKLFF
TRBJ1-1 12 NA TRBV2 NA TGTGCCAGCAGAGCCCTCGGGGCTGAAGCTTTCTTT CASRALGAEAFF
TRBJ1-1 11 NA TRBV30 NA TGTGCCTGGAGTGTATTGGCCCCACAGCGGTTT CAWSVLAPQRF
TRBJ1-4 14 NA TRBV5-6 TRBD1 TGTGCCAGCAGCTATGCCTCAGGGGGCAGAAAACTGTTTTTT CASSYASGGRKLFF
TRBJ1-2 14 many TRBV2 TRBD1 TGTGCCTCCAGTGGGACAGACCCTTTCTATGGCTACACCTTC CASSGTDPFYGYTF
TRBJ2-7 16 NA TRBV4-2 NA TGTGCCAGCAGCTCGCTGAGGGGGGGCCTTTCCTACGAGCAGTACTTC CASSSLRGGLSYEQYF
TRBJ1-5 16 NA TRBV18 TRBD1 TGTGCCAGCTCACGACGGGACAGTAATAGCAATCAGCCCCAGCATTTT CASSRRDSNSNQPQHF
TRBJ1-2 13 NA TRBV7-2 TRBD1 TGTGCCAGCAGCTTGTCAGTCGACAGGGAACACACCTTC CASSLSVDREHTF
TRBJ2-7 12 NA TRBV10-3 TRBD2 TGTGCCACGGGGGGAAGCTCCTACGAGCAGTACTTC CATGGSSYEQYF
TRBJ2-1 12 NA TRBV5-6 NA TGTGCCAGCAGCTGGGGCCACAATGAGCAGTTCTTC CASSWGHNEQFF